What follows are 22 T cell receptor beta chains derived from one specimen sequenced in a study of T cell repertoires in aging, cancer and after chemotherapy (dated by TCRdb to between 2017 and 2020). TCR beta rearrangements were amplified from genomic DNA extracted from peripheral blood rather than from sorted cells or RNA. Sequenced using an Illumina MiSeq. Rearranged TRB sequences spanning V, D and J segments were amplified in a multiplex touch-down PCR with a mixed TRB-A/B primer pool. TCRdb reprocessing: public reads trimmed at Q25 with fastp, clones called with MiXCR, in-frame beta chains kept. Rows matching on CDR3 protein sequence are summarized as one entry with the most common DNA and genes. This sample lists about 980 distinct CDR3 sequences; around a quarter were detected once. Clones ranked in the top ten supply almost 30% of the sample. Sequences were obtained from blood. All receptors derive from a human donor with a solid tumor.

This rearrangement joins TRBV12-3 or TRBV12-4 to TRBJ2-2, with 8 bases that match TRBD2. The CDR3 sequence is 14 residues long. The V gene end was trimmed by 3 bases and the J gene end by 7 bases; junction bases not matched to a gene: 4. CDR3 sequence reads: CASSLASGFGELFF. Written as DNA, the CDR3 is TGTGCCAGCAGTTTGGCTAGCGGGTTCGGGGAGCTGTTTTTT.

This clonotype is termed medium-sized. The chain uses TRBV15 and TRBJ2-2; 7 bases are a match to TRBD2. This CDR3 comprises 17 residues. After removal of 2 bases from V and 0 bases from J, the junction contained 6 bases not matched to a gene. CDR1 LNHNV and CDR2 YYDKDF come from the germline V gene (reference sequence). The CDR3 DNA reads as TGTGCCACCAGCAGACTAAGGAGCGGGACGAACACCGGGGAGCTGTTTTTT. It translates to CATSRLRSGTNTGELFF.

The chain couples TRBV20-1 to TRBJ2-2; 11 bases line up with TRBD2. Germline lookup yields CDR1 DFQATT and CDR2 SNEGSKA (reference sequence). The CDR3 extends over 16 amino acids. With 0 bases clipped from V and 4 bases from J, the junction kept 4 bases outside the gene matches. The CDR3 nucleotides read TGCAGTGCTAGAGATTCTAGCGGGAGGTTCACCGGGGAGCTGTTTTTT. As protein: CSARDSSGRFTGELFF.

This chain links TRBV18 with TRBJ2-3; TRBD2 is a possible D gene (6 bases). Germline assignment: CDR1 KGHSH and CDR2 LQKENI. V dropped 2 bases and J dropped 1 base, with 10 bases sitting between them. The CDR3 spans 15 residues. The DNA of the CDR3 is TGTGCCAGCTCACCATCCGGGAGCGGCACAGATACGCAGTATTTT. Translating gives CASSPSGSGTDTQYF.

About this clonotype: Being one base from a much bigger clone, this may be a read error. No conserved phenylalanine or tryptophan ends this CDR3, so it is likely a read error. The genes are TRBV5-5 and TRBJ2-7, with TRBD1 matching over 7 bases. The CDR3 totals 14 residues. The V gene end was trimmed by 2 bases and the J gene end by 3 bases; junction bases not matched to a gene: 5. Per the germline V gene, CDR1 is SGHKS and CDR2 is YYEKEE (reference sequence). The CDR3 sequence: CASSLPGQRYEQYY. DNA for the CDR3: TGTGCCAGCAGCTTACCGGGACAGCGCTACGAGCAGTACTAC.

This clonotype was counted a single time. The CDR3 loop reads CSANGRADTDTQYF. CDR3 in DNA: TGCAGTGCGAACGGGAGGGCCGACACAGATACGCAGTATTTT. The rearrangement uses TRBV20-1 and TRBJ2-3; 8 positions agree with TRBD2. The germline CDR1 and CDR2 sequences are DFQATT and SNEGSKA (reference sequence). With V trimmed by 6 bases and J by 2 bases, 7 bases remained unmatched. This CDR3 has 14 amino acids.

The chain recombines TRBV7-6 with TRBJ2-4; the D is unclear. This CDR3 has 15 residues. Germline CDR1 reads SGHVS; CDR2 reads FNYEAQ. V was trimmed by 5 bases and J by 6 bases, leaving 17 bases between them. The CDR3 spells CASSRFSQGVNIQYF. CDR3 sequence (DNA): TGTGCCAGCAGCCGATTCAGTCAAGGCGTAAACATTCAGTACTTC.

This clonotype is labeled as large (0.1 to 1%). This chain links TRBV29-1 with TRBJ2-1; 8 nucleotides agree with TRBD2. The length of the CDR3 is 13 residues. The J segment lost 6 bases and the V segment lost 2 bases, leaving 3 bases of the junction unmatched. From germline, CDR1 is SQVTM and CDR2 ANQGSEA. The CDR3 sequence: CSVESGSGNEQFF. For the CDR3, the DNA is TGCAGCGTTGAAAGCGGGAGTGGCAATGAGCAGTTCTTC.

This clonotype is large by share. The CDR3 bases are TGTGCCAGCAGTTACTCGCGGCAGGGAAGCTCCTATAATTCACCCCTCCACTTT. It yields the protein CASSYSRQGSSYNSPLHF. The V and J genes are TRBV6-5 and TRBJ1-6, with D perhaps matching TRBD1 (5 bases). In germline, CDR1 is MNHEY, CDR2 SVGAGI. Trimming removed 0 bases from V and 0 bases from J, with 12 bases in between. CDR3 length: 18 residues.

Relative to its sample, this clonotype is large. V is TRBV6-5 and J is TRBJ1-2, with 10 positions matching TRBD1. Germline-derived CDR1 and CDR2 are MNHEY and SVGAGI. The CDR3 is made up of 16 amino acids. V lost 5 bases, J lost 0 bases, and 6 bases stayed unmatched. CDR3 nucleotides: TGTGCCAGCAGTGTCTTGGGACAGGGGACTAACTATGGCTACACCTTC. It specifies CASSVLGQGTNYGYTF.

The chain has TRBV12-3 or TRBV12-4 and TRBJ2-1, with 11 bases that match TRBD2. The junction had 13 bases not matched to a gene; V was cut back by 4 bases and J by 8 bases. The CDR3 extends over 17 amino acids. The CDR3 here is CASSSEARLAGGYEQFF. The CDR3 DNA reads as TGTGCCAGCAGTTCCGAGGCGCGGCTAGCGGGAGGTTATGAGCAGTTCTTC.

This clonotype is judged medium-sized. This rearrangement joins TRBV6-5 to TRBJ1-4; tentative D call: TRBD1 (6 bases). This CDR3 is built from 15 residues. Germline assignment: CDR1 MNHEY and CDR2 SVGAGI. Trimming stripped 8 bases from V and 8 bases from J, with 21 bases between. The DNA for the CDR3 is TGTGCCAGCGGCTCCAGTTATGCAGGGGCCGAAAAACTGTTTTTT. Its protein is CASGSSYAGAEKLFF.

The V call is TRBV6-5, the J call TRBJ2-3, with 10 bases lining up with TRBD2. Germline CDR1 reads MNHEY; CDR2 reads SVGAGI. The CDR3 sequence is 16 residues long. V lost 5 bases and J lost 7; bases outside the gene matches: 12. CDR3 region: CASSNKRTSGLNTQYF. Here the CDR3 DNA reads TGTGCCAGCAGTAATAAACGGACTAGCGGCCTCAATACGCAGTATTTT.

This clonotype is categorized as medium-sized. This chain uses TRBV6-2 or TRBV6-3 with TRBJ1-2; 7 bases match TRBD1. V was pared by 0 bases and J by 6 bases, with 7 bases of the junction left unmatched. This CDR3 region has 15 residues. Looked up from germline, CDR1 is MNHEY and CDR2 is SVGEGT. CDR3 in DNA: TGTGCCAGCAGTTACTCGAACGAGGGGGCGGATGGCTACACCTTC. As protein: CASSYSNEGADGYTF.

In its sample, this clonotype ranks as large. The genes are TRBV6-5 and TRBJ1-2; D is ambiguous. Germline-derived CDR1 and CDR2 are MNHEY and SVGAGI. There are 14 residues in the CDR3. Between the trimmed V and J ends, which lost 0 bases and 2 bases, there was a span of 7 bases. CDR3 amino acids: CASSYSRSNYGYTF. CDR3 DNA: TGTGCCAGCAGTTACTCGCGATCAAACTATGGCTACACCTTC.

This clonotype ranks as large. In DNA form, the CDR3 reads TGCAGCGTTGAATCGGGACAGGGGGTTGGTACCGGGGAGCTGTTTTTT. This translates into CSVESGQGVGTGELFF. This sequence joins TRBV29-1 and TRBJ2-2; 11 nucleotides agree with TRBD1. The ends lost 2 bases at V and 5 bases at J; junction bases unmatched: 7. Germline assignment: CDR1 SQVTM and CDR2 ANQGSEA. This CDR3 spans 16 amino acids.

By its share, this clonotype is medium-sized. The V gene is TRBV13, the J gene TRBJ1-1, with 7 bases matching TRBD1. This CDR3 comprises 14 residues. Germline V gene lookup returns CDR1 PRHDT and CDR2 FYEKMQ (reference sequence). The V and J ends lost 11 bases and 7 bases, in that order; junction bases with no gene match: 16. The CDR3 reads CAASSQGGHLEAFF. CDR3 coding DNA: TGTGCCGCCAGCAGCCAGGGGGGACATCTTGAAGCTTTCTTT. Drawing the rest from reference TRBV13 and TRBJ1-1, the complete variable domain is AAGVIQSPRHLIKEKRETATLKCYPIPRHDTVYWYQQGPGQDPQFLISFYEKMQSDKGSIPDRFSAQQFSDYHSELNMSSLELGDSALYFCAASSQGGHLEAFFGQGTRLTVV.

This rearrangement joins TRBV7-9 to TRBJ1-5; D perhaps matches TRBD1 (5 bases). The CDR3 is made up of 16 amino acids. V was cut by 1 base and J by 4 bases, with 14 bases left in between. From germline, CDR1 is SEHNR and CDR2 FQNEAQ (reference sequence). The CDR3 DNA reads TGTGCCAGCAGCTTAGGGGGGGATGGGGGAAATCAGCCCCAGCATTTT. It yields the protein CASSLGGDGGNQPQHF.

Here the CDR3 reads CASSQERHSGANVLTF. Here the CDR3 DNA reads TGCGCCAGCAGCCAAGAGAGACACTCTGGGGCCAACGTCCTGACTTTC. This chain links TRBV4-3 with TRBJ2-6; no clear D. The CDR3 contains 16 residues. Looked up from germline, CDR1 is LGHNA and CDR2 is YSLEER. The V end lost 0 bases, the J end lost 0 bases, and 6 bases lay between the germline ends.

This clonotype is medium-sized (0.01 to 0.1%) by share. CDR3 amino acids: CASSLGTGVNSPLHF. CDR3 DNA: TGTGCCAGTAGTCTTGGGACAGGGGTGAATTCACCCCTCCACTTT. V gene TRBV19 combines with J gene TRBJ1-6, with 10 bases identical to TRBD1. CDR1 and CDR2 from the germline V gene are LNHDA and SQIVND (reference sequence). The length of the CDR3 is 15 residues. V was clipped by 5 bases and J by 7 bases; unmatched bases: 5.

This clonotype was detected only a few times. The CDR3 nucleotides read TGCAGTGCTAGAGTGGGAGACATCAGCGAGCAGTACTTC. It specifies CSARVGDISEQYF. This sequence joins TRBV20-1 and TRBJ2-7; possible D gene TRBD2, 5 bases. Germline V CDR1 and CDR2: DFQATT, SNEGSKA (reference sequence). V lost 1 base, J lost 6 bases, and 13 bases lay in between. The CDR3 length is 13 residues.

As DNA, the CDR3 is TGCAGTGCTAGAGATAGGGTGAGCGGGAGGGCAACAGATACGCAGTATTTT. Translating it yields CSARDRVSGRATDTQYF. The rearrangement uses TRBV20-1 and TRBJ2-3, with 10 bases lining up with TRBD2. Germline V gene sequence: CDR1 DFQATT, CDR2 SNEGSKA (reference sequence). Trimming at V came to 0 bases and at J to 3 bases, leaving 9 bases not matched to a gene. The length of the CDR3 is 17 residues.